A selection of T cell receptor beta chains follows, all from one sample in a study of blood T cell repertoires in COVID-19. Sequencing was performed with immunoSEQ multiplex PCR; in TCRdb, only in-frame clones are kept and a portion is missing. This table holds 100,000 or so clones, approximately 80% found once. Sequencing was carried out using peripheral blood. All receptors come from a man in his sixties with active or convalescent COVID-19. Both conserved end residues are part of each CDR3. D genes are given only for firm matches. For some rows the clone size is stated as once, few or many, or as a class when expanded; others skip it.

clone size: -
D gene: -
J gene: TRBJ1-5
V gene: TRBV11-3
CDR3 protein: CASSFRVVVQPQHF
CDR3 DNA: TGTGCCAGCAGCTTCAGGGTAGTTGTCCAGCCCCAGCATTTT

clone size: -
D gene: TRBD2
J gene: TRBJ2-3
V gene: TRBV19
CDR3 protein: CASSIYRLAGSTDTQYF
CDR3 DNA: TGTGCCAGTAGTATTTATCGACTAGCGGGAAGCACAGATACGCAGTATTTT

clone size: once
D gene: TRBD2
J gene: TRBJ2-2
V gene: TRBV24-1
CDR3 protein: CATSDLTSGTGELFF
CDR3 DNA: TGTGCCACCAGTGATTTGACTAGCGGGACCGGGGAGCTGTTTTTT

clone size: -
D gene: -
J gene: TRBJ2-1
V gene: TRBV19
CDR3 protein: CASSTQLALSYNEQFF
CDR3 DNA: TGTGCCAGTAGTACCCAACTAGCTCTAAGCTACAATGAGCAGTTCTTC

clone size: -
D gene: -
J gene: TRBJ1-5
V gene: TRBV18
CDR3 protein: CASSPTPSNQPQHF
CDR3 DNA: TGTGCCAGCTCTCCGACACCTAGCAATCAGCCCCAGCATTTT

clone size: -
D gene: TRBD2
J gene: TRBJ2-5
V gene: TRBV5-8
CDR3 protein: CASSLTSGKKDF
CDR3 DNA: TGTGCCAGCAGCTTGACTAGCGGGAAGAAGGACTTC

clone size: -
D gene: -
J gene: TRBJ1-4
V gene: TRBV6-5
CDR3 protein: CASSLVATTNEKLFF
CDR3 DNA: TGTGCCAGCAGCCTGGTAGCTACAACTAATGAAAAACTGTTTTTT

clone size: -
D gene: -
J gene: TRBJ1-2
V gene: TRBV29-1
CDR3 protein: CSVGQNYGYTF
CDR3 DNA: TGCAGCGTTGGGCAGAACTATGGCTACACCTTC

clone size: -
D gene: -
J gene: TRBJ1-1
V gene: TRBV4-3
CDR3 protein: CASSQDIGDTNTEAFF
CDR3 DNA: TGCGCCAGCAGCCAAGATATAGGGGACACGAACACTGAAGCTTTCTTT

clone size: -
D gene: -
J gene: TRBJ2-1
V gene: TRBV7-9
CDR3 protein: CASSPQGWSYNEQFF
CDR3 DNA: TGTGCCAGCAGCCCGCAGGGTTGGTCCTACAATGAGCAGTTCTTC

clone size: -
D gene: TRBD1
J gene: TRBJ2-3
V gene: TRBV13
CDR3 protein: CASSIRRGQGFTDTQYF
CDR3 DNA: TGTGCCAGCAGCATTCGGAGGGGACAGGGTTTCACAGATACGCAGTATTTT

clone size: few
D gene: -
J gene: TRBJ1-1
V gene: TRBV2
CDR3 protein: CASSLDRQTPLIGFF
CDR3 DNA: TGTGCCAGCAGTCTGGACAGACAAACTCCCTTGATCGGTTTCTTT

clone size: -
D gene: TRBD1
J gene: TRBJ1-4
V gene: TRBV6-5
CDR3 protein: CATARGPFEKLFF
CDR3 DNA: TGTGCCACGGCCAGGGGGCCATTTGAAAAACTGTTTTTT

clone size: -
D gene: TRBD2
J gene: TRBJ2-2
V gene: TRBV4-3
CDR3 protein: CASSQIDGRAAGELFF
CDR3 DNA: TGCGCCAGCAGCCAAATCGACGGGAGGGCCGCCGGGGAGCTGTTTTTT

clone size: -
D gene: TRBD2
J gene: TRBJ2-1
V gene: TRBV6-1
CDR3 protein: CASSDGTSGYNEQFF
CDR3 DNA: TGTGCCAGCAGTGACGGGACTAGCGGCTACAATGAGCAGTTCTTC

clone size: -
D gene: TRBD2
J gene: TRBJ2-1
V gene: TRBV11-2
CDR3 protein: CASSLSLAGHNEQFF
CDR3 DNA: TGTGCCAGCAGCTTATCACTAGCGGGACACAATGAGCAGTTCTTC

clone size: -
D gene: -
J gene: TRBJ1-5
V gene: TRBV12-5
CDR3 protein: CASGLWGVRGPQHF
CDR3 DNA: TGTGCTAGTGGTTTATGGGGGGTTAGGGGACCCCAGCATTTT

clone size: -
D gene: -
J gene: TRBJ2-5
V gene: TRBV25-1
CDR3 protein: CASTQGGRWETQYF
CDR3 DNA: TGTGCCAGCACCCAGGGGGGCAGGTGGGAGACCCAGTACTTC

clone size: -
D gene: -
J gene: TRBJ1-5
V gene: TRBV6-2/TRBV6-3
CDR3 protein: CASSFPPWAVDNQPQHF
CDR3 DNA: TGTGCCAGCAGTTTTCCCCCCTGGGCAGTCGACAATCAGCCCCAGCATTTT

clone size: once
D gene: -
J gene: TRBJ1-6
V gene: TRBV3-1/TRBV3-2
CDR3 protein: CASSQDPAGAYSPLHF
CDR3 DNA: TGTGCCAGCAGCCAAGATCCGGCAGGGGCATATTCACCCCTCCACTTT

clone size: -
D gene: -
J gene: TRBJ1-4
V gene: TRBV7-9
CDR3 protein: CASSRVGEGEKLFF
CDR3 DNA: TGTGCCAGCAGCCGGGTCGGGGAGGGCGAAAAACTGTTTTTT

clone size: -
D gene: TRBD1
J gene: TRBJ1-1
V gene: TRBV7-2
CDR3 protein: CASSLGTGMVSEAFF
CDR3 DNA: TGTGCCAGCAGCTTAGGGACAGGGATGGTTAGTGAAGCTTTCTTT

clone size: -
D gene: -
J gene: TRBJ1-2
V gene: TRBV12-3/TRBV12-4
CDR3 protein: CASSLQGYGYTF
CDR3 DNA: TGTGCCAGCAGTTTACAGGGCTATGGCTACACCTTC

clone size: -
D gene: -
J gene: TRBJ2-3
V gene: TRBV7-2
CDR3 protein: CASSLASGTRTDTQYF
CDR3 DNA: TGTGCCAGCAGCTTAGCGAGCGGGACACGCACAGATACGCAGTATTTT

clone size: -
D gene: -
J gene: TRBJ2-7
V gene: TRBV19
CDR3 protein: CASAGIGAGAYEQYF
CDR3 DNA: TGTGCCAGTGCTGGTATCGGAGCGGGTGCTTACGAGCAGTACTTC

clone size: once
D gene: -
J gene: TRBJ1-1
V gene: TRBV11-2
CDR3 protein: CASSSPLGRVNTEAFF
CDR3 DNA: TGTGCCAGCAGCTCCCCCTTGGGCAGGGTGAACACTGAAGCTTTCTTT

clone size: -
D gene: -
J gene: TRBJ2-3
V gene: TRBV6-1
CDR3 protein: CASSEARGGADTQYF
CDR3 DNA: TGTGCCAGCAGTGAAGCGCGTGGCGGAGCAGATACGCAGTATTTT

clone size: -
D gene: TRBD1
J gene: TRBJ1-2
V gene: TRBV5-1
CDR3 protein: CASSLATLDRAVDGYTF
CDR3 DNA: TGCGCCAGCAGCTTGGCGACACTCGACAGGGCTGTCGATGGCTACACCTTC

clone size: -
D gene: -
J gene: TRBJ1-3
V gene: TRBV3-1/TRBV3-2
CDR3 protein: CASSQSGLASSGNTIYF
CDR3 DNA: TGTGCCAGCAGCCAATCAGGGTTGGCGAGCTCTGGAAACACCATATATTTT

clone size: -
D gene: TRBD1
J gene: TRBJ2-1
V gene: TRBV9
CDR3 protein: CASSTGVWNEQFF
CDR3 DNA: TGTGCCAGCAGCACAGGGGTGTGGAATGAGCAGTTCTTC